This TCR beta chain emerged from a study of long-term antiretroviral therapy in people with HIV. Notes on the study in general: Clonotypes expanded prior to ART showed repertoire dominance at all sampled time points.

On this clone: What it binds is not known.

Germline loops: CDR1 MNHEY, CDR2 SMNVEV (reference sequence). V was pared by 5 bases and J by 4 bases, with 11 bases between. CDR3 size: 13 residues. They ran version v3.0 of the immunoSEQ assay at survey level. Only in-frame clones appear in the TCRdb table, and some are missing; sequencing was by immunoSEQ multiplex PCR. The top ten clones hold about 20% of a sample with some 11,000 clones, 82% of them seen once. The specimen comprised unsorted PBMCs, sampled 8.2 years after starting antiretroviral therapy. The receptor was isolated from a man aged 45-65 years with HIV. The chain combines TRBV27 with TRBJ1-1; D is perhaps TRBD1 (6 bases). DNA of the CDR3: TGTGCCAGCAGTAGGGGGACCGGCACTGAAGCTTTCTTT. Translation: CASSRGTGTEAFF.